This is a list of T cell receptor beta chains from one sample in a study of CD8 T cells in Susac syndrome. TCRdb re-called the immunoSEQ multiplex PCR reads through MiXCR, storing one row per CDR3 protein. The table includes about 140,000 distinct CDR3 sequences, 85% to 95% detected once. Sequencing was done on a sample of CD4+ T cells from PBMCs. These receptors originate from a human donor with Susac syndrome. Each CDR3 is given with its conserved first and last residue. A D gene is named only where the DNA matches it firmly. Clone size, where shown, is once, few, many, or a class for clones that have expanded.

v_call: TRBV2
d_call: TRBD1
j_call: TRBJ2-1
clone_size: .
cdr3_aa: CASIDRGFYNEQFF
cdr3_nt: TGTGCCAGCATAGACAGGGGTTTTTACAATGAGCAGTTCTTC

v_call: TRBV14
d_call: .
j_call: TRBJ1-2
clone_size: .
cdr3_aa: CASSQNVGFNYGYTF
cdr3_nt: TGTGCCAGCAGCCAAAATGTCGGATTCAACTATGGCTACACCTTC

v_call: TRBV3-1
d_call: .
j_call: TRBJ2-1
clone_size: .
cdr3_aa: CASSQDPGDNEQFF
cdr3_nt: TGTGCCAGCAGCCAAGATCCGGGAGACAATGAGCAGTTCTTC

v_call: TRBV20-1
d_call: .
j_call: TRBJ1-2
clone_size: once
cdr3_aa: CSGSGGGYGYTF
cdr3_nt: TGCAGTGGGAGTGGGGGTGGCTATGGCTACACCTTC

v_call: TRBV19
d_call: .
j_call: TRBJ1-2
clone_size: .
cdr3_aa: CASSRMDYGYTF
cdr3_nt: TGTGCCAGTTCCAGAATGGACTATGGCTACACCTTC

v_call: TRBV12-3/TRBV12-4
d_call: .
j_call: TRBJ2-2
clone_size: .
cdr3_aa: CASRNSGSNTGELFF
cdr3_nt: TGTGCCAGCAGAAATAGCGGCTCTAACACCGGGGAGCTGTTTTTT

v_call: TRBV19
d_call: TRBD1
j_call: TRBJ2-2
clone_size: .
cdr3_aa: CASSPGQGMAGELFF
cdr3_nt: TGTGCCAGTAGTCCAGGACAGGGTATGGCCGGGGAGCTGTTTTTT

v_call: TRBV18
d_call: TRBD2
j_call: TRBJ2-1
clone_size: .
cdr3_aa: CASSPGLANNEQFF
cdr3_nt: TGTGCCAGCTCACCGGGACTAGCGAACAATGAGCAGTTCTTC

v_call: TRBV30
d_call: TRBD1
j_call: TRBJ1-1
clone_size: .
cdr3_aa: CAWSVQGAGGEAFF
cdr3_nt: TGTGCCTGGAGTGTACAGGGGGCCGGAGGTGAAGCTTTCTTT

v_call: TRBV7-9
d_call: .
j_call: TRBJ1-2
clone_size: .
cdr3_aa: CASSLGSRTVTGYTF
cdr3_nt: TGTGCCAGCAGCTTAGGCTCCCGGACAGTGACGGGCTACACCTTC

v_call: TRBV4-1
d_call: TRBD1
j_call: TRBJ1-4
clone_size: .
cdr3_aa: CASSRVTGEDEKLFF
cdr3_nt: TGCGCCAGCAGCCGGGTAACAGGGGAGGATGAAAAACTGTTTTTT

v_call: TRBV9
d_call: TRBD1
j_call: TRBJ2-6
clone_size: .
cdr3_aa: CASSLRDRGSGANVLTF
cdr3_nt: TGTGCCAGCAGCCTCAGGGACAGGGGAAGTGGGGCCAACGTCCTGACTTTC

v_call: TRBV20-1
d_call: TRBD2
j_call: TRBJ2-1
clone_size: .
cdr3_aa: CSAERTSGANEQFF
cdr3_nt: TGCAGTGCTGAACGGACTAGCGGGGCCAATGAGCAGTTCTTC

v_call: TRBV29-1
d_call: .
j_call: TRBJ1-2
clone_size: once
cdr3_aa: CSVAVGTNYGYTF
cdr3_nt: TGCAGCGTCGCCGTGGGAACTAACTATGGCTACACCTTC

v_call: TRBV20-1
d_call: .
j_call: TRBJ1-1
clone_size: .
cdr3_aa: CSAAPGVVNTEAFF
cdr3_nt: TGCAGTGCTGCGCCCGGGGTAGTGAACACTGAAGCTTTCTTT

v_call: TRBV5-6
d_call: .
j_call: TRBJ1-1
clone_size: .
cdr3_aa: CASSLEFSEAFF
cdr3_nt: TGTGCCAGCAGCTTGGAATTTTCTGAAGCTTTCTTT

v_call: TRBV7-9
d_call: .
j_call: TRBJ2-1
clone_size: .
cdr3_aa: CASQKDRGIINEQFF
cdr3_nt: TGTGCCAGTCAGAAAGATCGGGGAATAATCAATGAGCAGTTCTTC

v_call: TRBV19
d_call: TRBD2
j_call: TRBJ2-7
clone_size: .
cdr3_aa: CASRMGLASEQYF
cdr3_nt: TGTGCCAGTAGGATGGGACTAGCTAGCGAGCAGTACTTC

v_call: TRBV4-1
d_call: TRBD1
j_call: TRBJ2-5
clone_size: .
cdr3_aa: CASSYRGLETQYF
cdr3_nt: TGCGCCAGCAGTTACAGGGGGCTAGAGACCCAGTACTTC

v_call: TRBV20-1
d_call: TRBD1
j_call: TRBJ1-2
clone_size: .
cdr3_aa: CSARDLGQGASYGYTF
cdr3_nt: TGCAGTGCTAGAGATCTGGGACAGGGGGCCTCCTATGGCTACACCTTC

v_call: TRBV2
d_call: .
j_call: TRBJ1-2
clone_size: .
cdr3_aa: CASSDDYLGHRDYGYTF
cdr3_nt: TGTGCCAGCAGTGATGATTATCTGGGACACCGAGACTATGGCTACACCTTC

v_call: TRBV18
d_call: .
j_call: TRBJ2-5
clone_size: .
cdr3_aa: CASSPPGETQYF
cdr3_nt: TGTGCCAGTAGTCCGCCAGGGGAGACCCAGTACTTC

v_call: TRBV7-9
d_call: TRBD1
j_call: TRBJ1-6
clone_size: .
cdr3_aa: CASSLGQGVNSPLHF
cdr3_nt: TGTGCCAGCAGCTTAGGTCAGGGGGTTAATTCACCCCTCCACTTT

v_call: TRBV19
d_call: TRBD1
j_call: TRBJ2-1
clone_size: once
cdr3_aa: CASSGDRDPEQFF
cdr3_nt: TGTGCCAGTAGCGGGGACAGGGACCCTGAGCAGTTCTTC

v_call: TRBV7-9
d_call: TRBD2
j_call: TRBJ2-5
clone_size: .
cdr3_aa: CASSSDQRGAETQYF
cdr3_nt: TGTGCCAGCAGCTCCGACCAGCGGGGAGCGGAGACCCAGTACTTC

v_call: TRBV12-3/TRBV12-4
d_call: .
j_call: TRBJ1-6
clone_size: .
cdr3_aa: CASSYSDNNSPLHF
cdr3_nt: TGTGCCAGCAGTTACTCAGATAACAATTCACCCCTCCACTTT

v_call: TRBV20-1
d_call: .
j_call: TRBJ2-3
clone_size: .
cdr3_aa: CSALEPKSDTQYF
cdr3_nt: TGCAGTGCCCTGGAGCCGAAATCAGATACGCAGTATTTT

v_call: TRBV12-3/TRBV12-4
d_call: TRBD2
j_call: TRBJ2-1
clone_size: .
cdr3_aa: CASIPWSGALGEQFF
cdr3_nt: TGTGCCAGCATCCCGTGGAGCGGGGCCCTCGGTGAGCAGTTCTTC

v_call: TRBV20-1
d_call: .
j_call: TRBJ2-3
clone_size: .
cdr3_aa: CSARDSSSLSDTQYF
cdr3_nt: TGCAGTGCTAGAGATTCCTCCTCTCTCTCAGATACGCAGTATTTT

v_call: TRBV28
d_call: .
j_call: TRBJ2-2
clone_size: .
cdr3_aa: CASSLTERAGTGELFF
cdr3_nt: TGTGCCAGCAGTTTGACGGAACGCGCCGGAACCGGGGAGCTGTTTTTT

v_call: TRBV20-1
d_call: .
j_call: TRBJ2-5
clone_size: .
cdr3_aa: CSASSRTGETQYF
cdr3_nt: TGCAGTGCTAGTTCTAGGACTGGAGAGACCCAGTACTTC

v_call: TRBV20-1
d_call: .
j_call: TRBJ1-1
clone_size: .
cdr3_aa: CSAKPLRGTGTEAFF
cdr3_nt: TGCAGTGCTAAGCCCCTCAGAGGAACGGGGACTGAAGCTTTCTTT

v_call: TRBV2
d_call: .
j_call: TRBJ1-5
clone_size: .
cdr3_aa: CASSEQTDQPQHF
cdr3_nt: TGTGCCAGCAGTGAACAGACAGATCAGCCCCAGCATTTT

v_call: TRBV20-1
d_call: TRBD1
j_call: TRBJ2-2
clone_size: .
cdr3_aa: CSAAGTGNTGELFF
cdr3_nt: TGCAGTGCTGCCGGGACAGGGAACACCGGGGAGCTGTTTTTT

v_call: TRBV5-1
d_call: TRBD1
j_call: TRBJ2-1
clone_size: .
cdr3_aa: CASSATGTAYEQFF
cdr3_nt: TGCGCCAGCAGCGCCACCGGGACAGCCTATGAGCAGTTCTTC

v_call: TRBV5-1
d_call: .
j_call: TRBJ1-2
clone_size: .
cdr3_aa: CASSRGQRYGYTF
cdr3_nt: TGCGCCAGCAGCCGCGGGCAACGCTATGGCTACACCTTC

v_call: TRBV2
d_call: .
j_call: TRBJ2-7
clone_size: .
cdr3_aa: CASSDRDEQYF
cdr3_nt: TGTGCCAGCAGTGACAGGGACGAGCAGTACTTC

v_call: TRBV5-1
d_call: TRBD2
j_call: TRBJ2-1
clone_size: .
cdr3_aa: CASSFSGGTYNEQFF
cdr3_nt: TGCGCCAGCAGCTTTAGCGGGGGGACATACAATGAGCAGTTCTTC

v_call: TRBV12-3/TRBV12-4
d_call: .
j_call: TRBJ1-2
clone_size: .
cdr3_aa: CASRGTGRNGYTF
cdr3_nt: TGTGCCAGCAGGGGAACAGGGAGGAACGGCTACACCTTC

v_call: TRBV30
d_call: TRBD1
j_call: TRBJ1-1
clone_size: .
cdr3_aa: CAWDRGQNTEAFF
cdr3_nt: TGTGCTTGGGACAGGGGCCAGAACACTGAAGCTTTCTTT

v_call: TRBV15
d_call: .
j_call: TRBJ1-2
clone_size: .
cdr3_aa: CATSRDSVLTSF
cdr3_nt: TGTGCCACCAGCAGAGATTCGGTCTTAACAAGCTTC

v_call: TRBV11-3
d_call: .
j_call: TRBJ1-1
clone_size: .
cdr3_aa: CASSRVNTEAFF
cdr3_nt: TGTGCCAGCAGCCGTGTAAACACTGAAGCTTTCTTT

v_call: TRBV5-1
d_call: TRBD2
j_call: TRBJ2-7
clone_size: .
cdr3_aa: CASSLGRESTYEQYF
cdr3_nt: TGCGCCAGCAGCTTGGGGCGGGAGTCCACCTACGAGCAGTACTTC

v_call: TRBV23-1
d_call: TRBD1
j_call: TRBJ2-1
clone_size: .
cdr3_aa: CASSQYQTGGAGYNEQFF
cdr3_nt: TGCGCCAGCAGTCAATACCAAACAGGGGGCGCGGGATACAATGAGCAGTTCTTC

v_call: TRBV7-2
d_call: TRBD2
j_call: TRBJ2-7
clone_size: .
cdr3_aa: CASSLGPSGGEYEQYF
cdr3_nt: TGTGCCAGCAGCTTAGGGCCTAGCGGGGGGGAATACGAGCAGTACTTC

v_call: TRBV15
d_call: .
j_call: TRBJ2-4
clone_size: .
cdr3_aa: CATSREVGRFGIQYF
cdr3_nt: TGTGCCACCAGCAGAGAAGTGGGGCGGTTTGGCATTCAGTACTTC

v_call: TRBV5-1
d_call: .
j_call: TRBJ1-6
clone_size: .
cdr3_aa: CASSAGSPNSPLHF
cdr3_nt: TGCGCCAGCAGCGCCGGGAGCCCTAATTCACCCCTCCACTTT

v_call: TRBV20-1
d_call: TRBD1
j_call: TRBJ2-7
clone_size: .
cdr3_aa: CSATGGAPYEQYF
cdr3_nt: TGCAGTGCTACAGGGGGCGCCCCCTACGAGCAGTACTTC

v_call: TRBV6-2/TRBV6-3
d_call: TRBD2
j_call: TRBJ2-7
clone_size: .
cdr3_aa: CASKDLADGDYEQYF
cdr3_nt: TGTGCCAGCAAAGATCTAGCGGATGGAGACTACGAGCAGTACTTC

v_call: TRBV30
d_call: .
j_call: TRBJ2-1
clone_size: .
cdr3_aa: CAWRELNEQFF
cdr3_nt: TGTGCCTGGAGGGAACTCAATGAGCAGTTCTTC

v_call: TRBV20-1
d_call: TRBD1
j_call: TRBJ2-1
clone_size: .
cdr3_aa: CSARDVGTEKAGQFF
cdr3_nt: TGCAGTGCTAGGGACGTGGGGACAGAGAAGGCAGGGCAGTTCTTC